This TCR beta chain was obtained from a study of naive and memory T cell subsets. An equimolar mix of two oligonucleotides served as the beta constant-region primer for TRBC1 and TRBC2. Four rounds of PCR amplified the ligated cDNA using nested alpha and beta constant-region primers plus SP2. One entry per CDR3 protein results from TCRdb running MiXCR on the UMI-ligation and nested PCR reads. The sample contains just over 80,000 distinct CDR3 sequences, approximately 10% of which appear only once. The CDR3 is 16 residues long. V trimming: 6 bases; J trimming: 8 bases; junction bases outside the gene matches: 10. In this sample, this clonotype turned up many times.

The sample was naive CD8+ T cells from blood. The receptor comes from a human donor in good health. The chain joins TRBV12-3 or TRBV12-4 to TRBJ2-1; the match to TRBD2 covers 13 bases. The CDR3 spells CASRTIGLAGVDEQFF. The CDR3 DNA reads TGTGCCAGCAGAACGATCGGACTAGCGGGAGTCGATGAGCAGTTCTTC.